This T cell receptor beta chain was retrieved from a study of PD-1 blockade in mismatch repair-deficient tumors. In the study overall: Patients had eleven to twelve mismatch repair-deficient cancer types and were previously treated and progressing. Notes on the study in general: Tumor-resident clones, often undetectable pretreatment in blood, expanded then contracted after pembrolizumab.

Note on this clone: What it recognizes is unknown.

Only in-frame clones appear in the TCRdb table, and some are missing; sequencing was by immunoSEQ multiplex PCR. The sample lists 15,000 or so clones; approximately 84% were seen once. All patients were mismatch repair deficient, assessed by either PCR or immunohistochemistry. The TCR-sequenced patients were a few responders to pembrolizumab. Germline CDR1 MNHEY, CDR2 SVGAGI. The length of the CDR3 is 13 residues. Trimming pared 5 bases from V and 4 bases from J, leaving 9 bases between. The chain links TRBV6-5 to TRBJ1-3; D not resolved. Sequenced here: PBMCs, sampled before pembrolizumab treatment. The TCR comes from an adult with mismatch repair-deficient cancer. The CDR3 sequence: CASSTDVGNTIYF. CDR3 DNA: TGTGCCAGCAGTACGGATGTCGGAAACACCATATATTTT.